This is a list of T cell receptor beta chains from one sample in a study of blood T cell repertoires in COVID-19. Assay used: immunoSEQ multiplex PCR; TCRdb lists only in-frame clones, some missing. The sample lists more than 200,000 clones; 90% were seen once. The sequencing input was peripheral blood. The origin of the receptors is a man aged 25-45 years with COVID-19, enrolled during active disease. The CDR3 runs from the conserved cysteine through the conserved F or W. The D gene is left open where the match is weak. The listing skips clone size in some rows; elsewhere it reads once, few, many or a size class.

v_gene	abundance	d_gene	j_gene	CDR3aa	CDR3nt
TRBV6-2/TRBV6-3	NA	NA	TRBJ2-7	CASSYSNAYEQYF	TGTGCCAGCAGTTATAGCAATGCCTACGAGCAGTACTTC
TRBV4-2	NA	NA	TRBJ1-2	CASSQEGSSYGYTF	TGTGCCAGCAGCCAAGAAGGGAGCAGCTATGGCTACACCTTC
TRBV9	few	TRBD1	TRBJ1-1	CASSSTGRQNTEAFF	TGTGCCAGCAGCTCGACAGGGAGGCAGAACACTGAAGCTTTCTTT
TRBV6-5	NA	NA	TRBJ1-2	CASSYTNRATYGYTF	TGTGCCAGCAGTTACACCAACAGGGCGACTTATGGCTACACCTTC
TRBV4-1	NA	NA	TRBJ2-7	CASSQEAGSSYEQYF	TGCGCCAGCAGCCAAGAGGCAGGGTCGTCCTACGAGCAGTACTTC
TRBV24-1	NA	NA	TRBJ2-3	CATSDYGTSSTDTQYF	TGTGCCACCAGTGACTATGGGACATCTAGCACAGATACGCAGTATTTT
TRBV4-2	NA	TRBD2	TRBJ2-3	CASSQGLAGGLGDTQYF	TGTGCCAGCAGCCAGGGACTAGCGGGGGGGCTTGGAGATACGCAGTATTTT
TRBV7-9	NA	TRBD1	TRBJ1-4	CASSNKQGSNEKLFF	TGTGCCAGCAGCAATAAACAGGGGTCTAATGAAAAACTGTTTTTT
TRBV6-5	NA	NA	TRBJ1-2	CASSLYSAGGLYGYTF	TGTGCCAGCAGTTTATATAGCGCGGGAGGCTTATATGGCTACACCTTC
TRBV10-3	NA	TRBD1	TRBJ1-3	CAISESNADRLGNTIYF	TGTGCCATCAGTGAGTCGAACGCGGACAGGCTGGGGAACACCATATATTTT
TRBV24-1	NA	TRBD1	TRBJ1-4	CATSGTGARNEKLFF	TGTGCCACCAGTGGTACAGGGGCGAGAAATGAAAAACTGTTTTTT
TRBV28	NA	TRBD2	TRBJ2-7	CASTRGGGGRTYEQYF	TGTGCCAGCACCCGTGGGGGCGGCGGGAGGACATACGAGCAGTACTTC
TRBV5-4	NA	NA	TRBJ2-1	CASSLAYYTSYNEQFF	TGTGCCAGCAGCTTGGCTTATTACACCTCCTACAATGAGCAGTTCTTC
TRBV6-6	NA	NA	TRBJ2-2	CASSPRGANTGELFF	TGTGCCAGCAGCCCTAGAGGCGCTAACACCGGGGAGCTGTTTTTT
TRBV7-2	NA	TRBD2	TRBJ2-1	CASSLLAGGLYNEQFF	TGTGCCAGCAGCTTACTAGCGGGAGGGCTTTACAATGAGCAGTTCTTC
TRBV28	NA	TRBD2	TRBJ2-3	CASSLQGVFSSASGRDTDTQYF	TGTGCCAGCAGTTTACAGGGGGTTTTTTCATCGGCTAGCGGGAGGGACACAGATACGCAGTATTTT
TRBV29-1	NA	TRBD2	TRBJ2-1	CSVEDRGGPYNEQFF	TGCAGCGTTGAAGATCGGGGGGGACCCTACAATGAGCAGTTCTTC
TRBV5-1	once	NA	TRBJ1-2	CASSPSTGDYGYTF	TGCGCCAGCAGCCCGTCTACGGGGGACTATGGCTACACCTTC
TRBV9	NA	TRBD1	TRBJ2-1	CASSVADRADEQFF	TGTGCCAGCAGCGTAGCTGACAGGGCGGATGAGCAGTTCTTC
TRBV10-3	NA	TRBD1	TRBJ1-2	CAISTGQGYGYTF	TGTGCCATCAGTACGGGACAGGGGTATGGCTACACCTTC
TRBV5-1	NA	NA	TRBJ1-5	CASSLGTVSNQPQHF	TGCGCCAGCAGCTTGGGCACGGTTAGCAATCAGCCCCAGCATTTT
TRBV6-5	NA	NA	TRBJ1-6	CASSYNQRRSPLHF	TGTGCCAGCAGTTATAACCAGCGTCGTTCACCCCTCCACTTT
TRBV3-1/TRBV3-2	NA	TRBD1	TRBJ1-4	CASSPRTGVSGEKLFF	TGTGCCAGCAGCCCCCGGACAGGGGTTAGTGGGGAAAAACTGTTTTTT
TRBV19	NA	NA	TRBJ1-5	CASSIGQASNQPQHF	TGTGCCAGTAGTATAGGACAGGCTAGCAATCAGCCCCAGCATTTT
TRBV27	NA	NA	TRBJ2-7	CASSLSASALGLRRKRLNEQYF	TGTGCCAGCAGTTTATCGGCCTCGGCTTTGGGGCTACGAAGAAAAAGGCTGAACGAGCAGTACTTC
TRBV6-5	NA	NA	TRBJ1-2	CASSYSTRYYGYTF	TGTGCCAGCAGTTACTCCACTAGGTACTATGGCTACACCTTC
TRBV6-2/TRBV6-3	few	TRBD2	TRBJ2-5	CASSSQLAGETQYF	TGTGCCAGCAGTTCCCAATTAGCGGGAGAGACCCAGTACTTC
TRBV7-3	NA	TRBD1	TRBJ1-2	CASSLGPPGQGNYGYTF	TGTGCCAGCAGCTTAGGCCCTCCGGGACAGGGGAACTATGGCTACACCTTC
TRBV6-5	NA	NA	TRBJ2-7	CASSYMGTNYEQYF	TGTGCCAGCAGTTACATGGGGACAAACTACGAGCAGTACTTC
TRBV21-1	NA	NA	TRBJ2-7	CASSKGRGEQYF	TGTGCCAGCAGCAAAGGAAGAGGGGAGCAGTACTTC
TRBV19	NA	NA	TRBJ1-3	CASSRPGPSGNTIYF	TGTGCCAGTAGTCGCCCAGGGCCCTCTGGAAACACCATATATTTT
TRBV11-2	NA	NA	TRBJ2-7	CASSLGGNEQYF	TGTGCCAGCAGCTTAGGAGGGAACGAGCAGTACTTC
TRBV6-5	NA	NA	TRBJ1-2	CASSTGSTGYTF	TGTGCCAGCAGTACAGGATCGACAGGCTACACCTTC
TRBV4-1	NA	NA	TRBJ2-7	CASSQEVREGYEQYF	TGCGCCAGCAGCCAAGAGGTCAGGGAAGGCTACGAGCAGTACTTC
TRBV18	NA	TRBD1	TRBJ2-1	CASSPKGTVDNEQFF	TGTGCCAGCTCGCCTAAGGGGACAGTGGACAATGAGCAGTTCTTC
TRBV20-1	NA	NA	TRBJ1-1	CSASRQLNTEAFF	TGCAGTGCTAGTCGACAGTTGAACACTGAAGCTTTCTTT
TRBV19	NA	NA	TRBJ1-1	CASSIFTGSESAEAFF	TGTGCCAGTAGTATATTCACAGGAAGTGAGAGCGCTGAAGCTTTCTTT
TRBV5-6	NA	NA	TRBJ1-3	CASAGTPSSGNTIYF	TGTGCCAGCGCCGGGACACCCAGCTCTGGAAACACCATATATTTT
TRBV5-1	NA	TRBD1	TRBJ1-2	CASSLGQGDYGYTF	TGCGCCAGCAGCCTCGGACAGGGAGACTATGGCTACACCTTC
TRBV5-1	NA	TRBD1	TRBJ2-7	CASSTRDRQTYEQYF	TGCGCCAGCAGCACCCGGGACAGACAGACTTACGAGCAGTACTTC
TRBV4-3	NA	TRBD1	TRBJ1-4	CASSRDSSNEKLFF	TGCGCCAGCAGCCGGGACAGTTCCAATGAAAAACTGTTTTTT
TRBV7-9	NA	NA	TRBJ1-1	CASSPREGYTEAFF	TGTGCCAGCAGCCCGAGAGAGGGTTACACTGAAGCTTTCTTT
TRBV7-3	NA	NA	TRBJ1-2	CASSLNVGGEGYTF	TGTGCCAGCAGCTTAAACGTTGGAGGAGAAGGCTACACCTTC
TRBV19	once	NA	TRBJ2-1	CASTTGFNEQFF	TGTGCCAGTACCACAGGTTTCAATGAGCAGTTCTTC
TRBV28	NA	TRBD2	TRBJ2-3	CASSPGGATDTQYF	TGTGCCAGCAGTCCCGGGGGGGCGACAGATACGCAGTATTTT
TRBV29-1	few	TRBD1	TRBJ2-1	CSVSPGQGNNEQFF	TGCAGCGTATCTCCGGGACAGGGTAACAATGAGCAGTTCTTC
TRBV19	NA	TRBD2	TRBJ2-1	CASRTSVIHNEQFF	TGTGCCAGTAGGACTAGCGTGATCCACAATGAGCAGTTCTTC
TRBV27	few	TRBD1	TRBJ1-6	CASSSIGTGVSPLHF	TGTGCCAGCAGTTCCATCGGGACAGGGGTGTCACCCCTCCACTTT
TRBV4-2	once	NA	TRBJ2-7	CVSSQDRVARINEQYF	TGTGTCAGCAGCCAAGATCGCGTCGCTAGAATTAACGAGCAGTACTTC
TRBV19	NA	TRBD1	TRBJ1-1	CASISPGQGNTEAFF	TGTGCCAGTATTTCCCCCGGACAGGGGAACACTGAAGCTTTCTTT
TRBV6-5	NA	TRBD1	TRBJ1-1	CASSPRTGGNTEAFF	TGTGCCAGCAGTCCGCGGACAGGGGGGAACACTGAAGCTTTCTTT
TRBV28	NA	TRBD1	TRBJ1-2	CASSPQGAVGYGYTF	TGTGCCAGCAGTCCACAGGGGGCTGTGGGCTATGGCTACACCTTC
TRBV5-3	NA	TRBD1	TRBJ2-7	CARSPGTGHYEQYF	TGTGCCAGAAGCCCCGGGACAGGGCACTACGAGCAGTACTTC
TRBV5-1	NA	NA	TRBJ2-5	CASSLAVQETQYF	TGCGCCAGCAGCTTGGCAGTGCAAGAGACCCAGTACTTC
TRBV28	once	TRBD1	TRBJ1-5	CASRRRQGAGGLGNQPQHF	TGTGCCAGCAGACGTCGACAGGGGGCCGGAGGATTGGGCAATCAGCCCCAGCATTTT
TRBV7-9	NA	NA	TRBJ1-2	CASSLELGDGYTF	TGTGCCAGCAGCTTAGAGTTAGGGGATGGCTACACCTTC
TRBV6-1	NA	NA	TRBJ1-5	CASSELGASNQPQHF	TGTGCCAGCAGTGAACTTGGGGCTAGCAATCAGCCCCAGCATTTT
TRBV12-3/TRBV12-4	few	NA	TRBJ2-7	CASNIEGWEQYF	TGTGCCAGCAACATAGAGGGCTGGGAGCAGTACTTC
TRBV7-3	NA	TRBD2	TRBJ2-2	CASSLNPSGSSGELFF	TGTGCCAGCAGCTTAAATCCTAGCGGGAGCTCCGGGGAGCTGTTTTTT